This is a list of T cell receptor beta chains from one sample in a study of cytomegalovirus exposure and HLA in healthy donors. Sequencing was performed with immunoSEQ multiplex PCR; in TCRdb, only in-frame clones are kept and a portion is missing. The sample lists about 300,000 clones; roughly 89% were seen once. What was sequenced was PBMCs. Receptors originate from a man in his forties or fifties in good health and CMV-seropositive. Each CDR3 is given without its conserved first and last residue. Fields, in order: D gene, V gene, clone size, J gene, CDR3 protein. A D gene is named only where the DNA matches it firmly. Clone sizes are given selectively: once, few, many, or a class where the clone is expanded.

>.|TRBV5-6|.|TRBJ1-4
ASSPGVVTNEKLF
>.|TRBV7-3|.|TRBJ2-3
ASSSQGYRTDTQY
>.|TRBV28|few|TRBJ1-1
ASSPSGLNTEAF
>TRBD1|TRBV2|.|TRBJ2-3
ASSETGVWGPTQY
>.|TRBV7-9|.|TRBJ2-7
ASTTDFSYEQY
>.|TRBV5-4|once|TRBJ2-1
ASSGWDFYNEQF
>TRBD1|TRBV2|.|TRBJ2-7
AISEPDRDLSEQY
>.|TRBV4-1|.|TRBJ2-7
ASSQENRDSYEQY
>TRBD2|TRBV10-3|.|TRBJ2-7
AIRTSGSRGYEQY
>TRBD1|TRBV27|.|TRBJ1-5
ATYDTGVERNQPQH
>.|TRBV4-2|.|TRBJ1-1
ASSQGVQWGGTEAF
>TRBD1|TRBV5-1|.|TRBJ1-2
ASSPTGTAYGYT
>TRBD2|TRBV6-6|few|TRBJ2-7
ASLLAGSSYEQY
>TRBD2|TRBV19|.|TRBJ2-7
ASSAASGSSYEQY
>.|TRBV6-5|.|TRBJ2-2
ASSKLKPSTGELF
>TRBD1|TRBV25-1|.|TRBJ1-1
ASSEWDRNPNTEAF
>.|TRBV27|.|TRBJ2-3
ASSGQRDTQY
>.|TRBV6-1|few|TRBJ1-1
ASRSGQGGTEAF
>.|TRBV6-6|.|TRBJ2-1
ASSYPQGALTHEQF
>.|TRBV7-2|.|TRBJ1-4
ASSLQPPGQAEKLF
>.|TRBV9|.|TRBJ2-5
ASSPDIVAQETQY
>.|TRBV10-3|.|TRBJ2-4
AISESESRNIQY
>.|TRBV6-5|.|TRBJ1-1
ASSYGRGGRNTEAF
>.|TRBV9|.|TRBJ1-1
ASSEGDGLEAF
>TRBD1|TRBV2|.|TRBJ1-2
ASTLRDSPTDGYT
>TRBD2|TRBV2|once|TRBJ2-1
ASRSGASSYNEQF
>TRBD1|TRBV25-1|.|TRBJ2-7
ASRQGYEQY
>TRBD1|TRBV5-1|few|TRBJ2-3
ASSLRDRGSDTQY
>.|TRBV7-9|.|TRBJ2-1
ASSTEAGFDEQF
>TRBD1|TRBV30|once|TRBJ1-2
AWSFSLQGGHGYT
>TRBD2|TRBV11-1|.|TRBJ2-2
ASSFKAGLRELF
>TRBD1|TRBV11-2|.|TRBJ2-7
ASSFYRGPSYEQY
>TRBD1|TRBV6-5|.|TRBJ1-2
ASRTGTVRPLGYT
>.|TRBV5-1|.|TRBJ1-4
ASSLDRAREKLF
>TRBD1|TRBV7-9|.|TRBJ2-5
SSSLGTGGAKTQY
>TRBD2|TRBV6-6|.|TRBJ2-3
ASSFASGGTDTQY
>TRBD2|TRBV15|.|TRBJ2-3
ATNSGRSEWGTDTQY
>.|TRBV28|once|TRBJ1-1
ASSLANFRVTEAF
>.|TRBV25-1|few|TRBJ1-1
ASRVTENTEAF
>TRBD2|TRBV4-2|.|TRBJ2-7
ASSEAGTSGTYEQY
>.|TRBV2|once|TRBJ1-2
ASTYSYYGYT
>.|TRBV9|.|TRBJ2-7
ASSIAGRDYEQY